What follows is one TCR beta chain and its context. The antigen remains undetermined. The same CDR3 also results from other DNA sequences found in this sample. Profiled with immunoSEQ multiplex PCR; TCRdb holds only in-frame clones, not every one. The sample has roughly 2,000,000 clones, 80% to 95% seen once; the top ten hold around 1.7%. This sample was taken from a study of shared clonotypes between healthy human individuals. Study summary: Each donor's CD8 memory used one plate, CD8 naive two, each CD4 subset three. Study-level results: Naive subsets tended to show greater estimated richness than memory subsets.

Positively selected for CCR7, the CD45RO-negative cells used as naive CD8 cells excluded terminally differentiated effector memory CD45RA+ cells. The V gene lost 0 bases and the J gene lost 4 bases, with 7 bases spanning the gap. The CDR3 is 12 amino acids. The germline V gene encodes CDR1 GTSNPN and CDR2 SVGIG (reference sequence). This chain connects TRBV30 to TRBJ2-7, with D possibly being TRBD2 (5 bases). Sequenced input: naive CD8+ T cells from PBMCs. The receptor's source is a man aged 18-30 years in good health. Some clones in this sample may be carry-over from other donors' samples. CDR3 nucleotides: TGTGCCTGGAGTGTACTAGGTTACGAGCAGTACTTC. Protein: CAWSVLGYEQYF.